A selection of T cell receptor beta chains follows, all from one sample in a study of T cells of healthy individuals. TCRdb reprocessed the 5' RACE reads via MiXCR and lists one record per CDR3 protein. The sample includes nearly 100,000 distinct CDR3 sequences, approximately 16% of them seen just once. The receptors come from a human donor in good health. CDR3s include the opening cysteine and the closing phenylalanine or tryptophan. The D gene is left open where the match is weak. Clone size is shown for a subset of rows, as once, few, many or a class of expanded clone.

J gene: TRBJ1-3
D gene: NA
V gene: TRBV10-3
clone size: NA
CDR3 DNA: TGTGCCATCAGCCTGGCTGGGTTAGACACCATATATTTT
CDR3 protein: CAISLAGLDTIYF

J gene: TRBJ2-5
D gene: NA
V gene: TRBV4-1
clone size: NA
CDR3 DNA: TGCGCCAGCAGCCAAGATCCACGCGGTCGAGAAGAGACCCAGTACTTC
CDR3 protein: CASSQDPRGREETQYF

J gene: TRBJ2-7
D gene: NA
V gene: TRBV10-3
clone size: NA
CDR3 DNA: TGTGCCATCAGTGAACAGTTTGACTCCTACGAGCAGTACTTC
CDR3 protein: CAISEQFDSYEQYF

J gene: TRBJ2-3
D gene: NA
V gene: TRBV28
clone size: few
CDR3 DNA: TGTGCCAGCAGTTTATCTGCTTACACAGATACGCAGTATTTT
CDR3 protein: CASSLSAYTDTQYF

J gene: TRBJ2-1
D gene: TRBD2
V gene: TRBV6-1
clone size: once
CDR3 DNA: TGTGCCAGCAGTGAGCTGGGGACTAGCGGGGGGCCCAACAATGAGCAGTTCTTC
CDR3 protein: CASSELGTSGGPNNEQFF

J gene: TRBJ2-3
D gene: NA
V gene: TRBV28
clone size: many
CDR3 DNA: TGTGCCAGCAGTTCCTCTAGCGCGACTAGCACAGATACGCAGTATTTT
CDR3 protein: CASSSSSATSTDTQYF

J gene: TRBJ2-7
D gene: NA
V gene: TRBV4-1
clone size: many
CDR3 DNA: TGCGCCAGCAGCCGGATACTTTACGTGCAGCCCGAGCAGTACTTC
CDR3 protein: CASSRILYVQPEQYF

J gene: TRBJ1-2
D gene: NA
V gene: TRBV6-5
clone size: few
CDR3 DNA: TGTGCCAGCAGTTACTCCCCGGGGGCGGCTTTCGGCTACACCTTC
CDR3 protein: CASSYSPGAAFGYTF

J gene: TRBJ2-1
D gene: NA
V gene: TRBV7-9
clone size: many
CDR3 DNA: TGTGCCAGCAGCTTAGGTGCGGGTCTTCACTACAATGAGCAGTTCTTC
CDR3 protein: CASSLGAGLHYNEQFF

J gene: TRBJ2-1
D gene: NA
V gene: TRBV4-3
clone size: NA
CDR3 DNA: TGCGCCAGCAGCCCCGAAGGTCGACAGGCCCCCAATGAGCAGTTCTTC
CDR3 protein: CASSPEGRQAPNEQFF

J gene: TRBJ1-2
D gene: NA
V gene: TRBV5-6
clone size: NA
CDR3 DNA: TGTGCCAGCAGCTTGTTTGCGGGGGCCGGCTATGGCTACACCTTC
CDR3 protein: CASSLFAGAGYGYTF

J gene: TRBJ2-7
D gene: TRBD2
V gene: TRBV6-2/TRBV6-3
clone size: NA
CDR3 DNA: TGTGCCAGCAGTGCCGGACTAGCGGGAGTCGGATCCGAGCAGTACTTC
CDR3 protein: CASSAGLAGVGSEQYF

J gene: TRBJ2-7
D gene: NA
V gene: TRBV18
clone size: NA
CDR3 DNA: TGTGCCAGCTCACCAAACAGGGGGGGCCTCTCCTACGAGCAGTACTTC
CDR3 protein: CASSPNRGGLSYEQYF